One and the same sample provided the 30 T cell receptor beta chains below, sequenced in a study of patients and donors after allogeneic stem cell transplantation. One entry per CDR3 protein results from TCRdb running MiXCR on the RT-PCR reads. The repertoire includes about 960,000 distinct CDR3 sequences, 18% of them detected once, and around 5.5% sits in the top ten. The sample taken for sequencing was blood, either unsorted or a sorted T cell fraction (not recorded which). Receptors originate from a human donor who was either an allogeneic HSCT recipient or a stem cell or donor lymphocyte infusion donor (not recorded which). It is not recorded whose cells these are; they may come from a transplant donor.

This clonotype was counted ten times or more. This chain's CDR3 is CASSPRQVAYYGYTF. The CDR3 DNA follows: TGTGCCAGCAGTCCTCGACAGGTAGCCTATTATGGCTACACCTTC. The chain combines TRBV12-3 or TRBV12-4 with TRBJ1-2, with D tentatively TRBD1 (6 bases). The CDR3 totals 15 residues. Trimming removed 5 bases from V and 5 bases from J, with 18 bases in between.

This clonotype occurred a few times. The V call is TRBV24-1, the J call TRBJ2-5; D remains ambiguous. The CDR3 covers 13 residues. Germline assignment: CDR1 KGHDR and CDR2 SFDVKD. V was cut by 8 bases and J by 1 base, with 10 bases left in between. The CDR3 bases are TGTGCCACCAACTCGAGGTCCCAAGAGACCCAGTACTTC. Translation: CATNSRSQETQYF.

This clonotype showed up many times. CDR3 loop: CASSPGSDYEQYF. As DNA, the CDR3 is TGCGCCAGCAGCCCTGGTTCAGACTACGAGCAGTACTTC. The chain is built from TRBV4-1 and TRBJ2-7; D uncertain. Trimming removed 4 bases at V and 3 bases at J, with 10 bases between. In germline, CDR1 is MGHRA, CDR2 YSYEKL. This CDR3 comprises 13 residues.

The CDR3 nucleotides are TGCGCCAGCAGCCAATACAGCGATCGGCACACCATATATTTT. Translation: CASSQYSDRHTIYF. The chain recombines TRBV4-3 with TRBJ1-3; no firm D call. The CDR3 contains 14 residues. V lost 2 bases and J lost 8, with 13 bases in between. Germline V gene data show CDR1 as LGHNA and CDR2 as YSLEER.

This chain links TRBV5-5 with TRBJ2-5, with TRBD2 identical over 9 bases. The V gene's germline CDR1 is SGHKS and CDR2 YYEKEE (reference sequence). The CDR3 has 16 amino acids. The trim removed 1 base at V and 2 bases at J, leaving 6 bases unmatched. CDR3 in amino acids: CASSLQRGVKQETQYF. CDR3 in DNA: TGTGCCAGCAGCTTGCAGCGGGGGGTAAAGCAAGAGACCCAGTACTTC.

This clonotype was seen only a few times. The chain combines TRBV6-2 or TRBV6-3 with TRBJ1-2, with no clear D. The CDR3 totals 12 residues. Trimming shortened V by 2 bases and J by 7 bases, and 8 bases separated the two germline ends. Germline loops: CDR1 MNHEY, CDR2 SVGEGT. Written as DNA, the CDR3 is TGTGCCAGCAGTTACGATGGGTTTGGCTACACCTTC. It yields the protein CASSYDGFGYTF.

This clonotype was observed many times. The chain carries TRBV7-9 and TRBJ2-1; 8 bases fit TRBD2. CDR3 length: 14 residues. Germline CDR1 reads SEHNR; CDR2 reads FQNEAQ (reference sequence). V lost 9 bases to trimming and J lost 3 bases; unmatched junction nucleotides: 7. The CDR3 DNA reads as TGTGCCAGTGGTCTAGCGGGCGACTACAATGAGCAGTTCTTC. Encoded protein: CASGLAGDYNEQFF.

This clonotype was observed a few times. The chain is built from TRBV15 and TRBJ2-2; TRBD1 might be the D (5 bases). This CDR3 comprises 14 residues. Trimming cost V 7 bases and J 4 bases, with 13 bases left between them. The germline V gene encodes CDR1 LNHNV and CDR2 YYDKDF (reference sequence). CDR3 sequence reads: CATKFDRRTGELFF. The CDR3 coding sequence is TGTGCCACCAAATTTGACAGACGCACCGGGGAGCTGTTTTTT.

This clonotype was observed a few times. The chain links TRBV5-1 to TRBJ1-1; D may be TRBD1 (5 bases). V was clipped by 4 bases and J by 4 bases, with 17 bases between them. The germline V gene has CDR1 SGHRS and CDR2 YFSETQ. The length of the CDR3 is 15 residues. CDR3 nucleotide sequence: TGCGCCAGCAGCCCAAACCTTCAGGGTGGCACTGAAGCTTTCTTT. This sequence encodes CASSPNLQGGTEAFF.

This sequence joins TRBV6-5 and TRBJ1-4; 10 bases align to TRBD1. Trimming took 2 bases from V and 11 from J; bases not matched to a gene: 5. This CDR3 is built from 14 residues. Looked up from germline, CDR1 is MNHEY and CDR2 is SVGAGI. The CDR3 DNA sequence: TGTGCCAGCAGTTACGGGGACAGGGGCCTTAAACTGTTTTTT. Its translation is CASSYGDRGLKLFF.

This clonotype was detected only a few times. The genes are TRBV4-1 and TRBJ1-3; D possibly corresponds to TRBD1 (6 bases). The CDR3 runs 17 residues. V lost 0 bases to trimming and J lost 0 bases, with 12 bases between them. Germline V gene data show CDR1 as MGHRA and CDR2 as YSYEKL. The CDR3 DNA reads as TGCGCCAGCAGCCAAGATAAGGGACAAAGCTCTGGAAACACCATATATTTT. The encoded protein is CASSQDKGQSSGNTIYF.

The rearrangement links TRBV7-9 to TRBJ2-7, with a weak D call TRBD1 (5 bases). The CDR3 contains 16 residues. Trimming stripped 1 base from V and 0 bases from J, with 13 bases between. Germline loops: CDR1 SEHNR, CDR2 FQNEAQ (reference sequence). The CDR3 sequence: CASSLEGWGSSYEQYF. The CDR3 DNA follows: TGTGCCAGCAGCTTAGAGGGTTGGGGCAGCTCCTACGAGCAGTACTTC. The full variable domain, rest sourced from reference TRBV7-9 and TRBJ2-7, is DTGVSQNPRHKITKRGQNVTFRCDPISEHNRLYWYRQTLGQGPEFLTYFQNEAQLEKSRLLSDRFSAERPKGSFSTLEIQRTEQGDSAMYLCASSLEGWGSSYEQYFGPGTRLTVT.

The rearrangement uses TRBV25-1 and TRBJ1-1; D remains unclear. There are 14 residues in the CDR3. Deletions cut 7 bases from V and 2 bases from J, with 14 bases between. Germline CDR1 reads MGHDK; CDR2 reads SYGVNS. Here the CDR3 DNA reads TGTGCCAGCAATCCCAGGTCCGGCAACACTGAAGCTTTCTTT. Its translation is CASNPRSGNTEAFF.

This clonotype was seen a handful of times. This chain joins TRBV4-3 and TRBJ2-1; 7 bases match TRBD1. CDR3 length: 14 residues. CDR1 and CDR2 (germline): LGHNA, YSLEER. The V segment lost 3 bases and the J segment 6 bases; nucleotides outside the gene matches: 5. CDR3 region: CASSQGDSFNEQFF. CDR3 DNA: TGCGCCAGCAGCCAGGGGGACAGTTTCAATGAGCAGTTCTTC.

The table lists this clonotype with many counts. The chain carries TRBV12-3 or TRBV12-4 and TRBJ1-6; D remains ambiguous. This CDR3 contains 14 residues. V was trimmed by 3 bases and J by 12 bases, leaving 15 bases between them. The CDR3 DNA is TGTGCCAGCAGTTTCAGTGGGTTTCAAGGACCCCTCCACTTT. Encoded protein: CASSFSGFQGPLHF.

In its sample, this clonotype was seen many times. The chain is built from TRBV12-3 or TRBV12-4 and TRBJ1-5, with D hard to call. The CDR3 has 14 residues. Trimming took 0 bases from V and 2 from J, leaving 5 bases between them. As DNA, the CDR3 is TGTGCCAGCAGTTTAGCAGGTCGCAATCAGCCCCAGCATTTT. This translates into CASSLAGRNQPQHF.

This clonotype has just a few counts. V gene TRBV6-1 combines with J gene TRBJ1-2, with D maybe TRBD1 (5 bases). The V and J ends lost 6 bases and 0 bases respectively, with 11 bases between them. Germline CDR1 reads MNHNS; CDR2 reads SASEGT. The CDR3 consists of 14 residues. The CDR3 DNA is TGTGCCAGCAGGCAGGGTAGTTCTAACTATGGCTACACCTTC. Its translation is CASRQGSSNYGYTF.

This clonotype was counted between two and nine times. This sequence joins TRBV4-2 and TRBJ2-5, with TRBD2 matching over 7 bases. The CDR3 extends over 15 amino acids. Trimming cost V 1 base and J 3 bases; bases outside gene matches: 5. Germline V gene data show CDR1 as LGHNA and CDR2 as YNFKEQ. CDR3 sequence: CASSQGGAGEETQYF. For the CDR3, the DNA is TGTGCCAGCAGCCAAGGAGGGGCGGGAGAAGAGACCCAGTACTTC.

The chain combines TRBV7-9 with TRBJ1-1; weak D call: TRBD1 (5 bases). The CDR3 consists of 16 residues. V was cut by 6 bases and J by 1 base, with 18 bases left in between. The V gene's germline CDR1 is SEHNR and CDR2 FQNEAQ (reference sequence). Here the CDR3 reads CASRLISVGENTEAFF. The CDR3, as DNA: TGTGCCAGCAGGCTGATAAGTGTGGGGGAGAACACTGAAGCTTTCTTT.

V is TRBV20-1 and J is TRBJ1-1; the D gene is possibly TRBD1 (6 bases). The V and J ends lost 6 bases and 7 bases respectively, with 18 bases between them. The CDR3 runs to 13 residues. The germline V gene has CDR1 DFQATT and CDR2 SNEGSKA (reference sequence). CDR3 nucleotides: TGCAGTGCCCGACCGGGGGCCCCGGGTGAAGCTTTCTTT. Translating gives CSARPGAPGEAFF.

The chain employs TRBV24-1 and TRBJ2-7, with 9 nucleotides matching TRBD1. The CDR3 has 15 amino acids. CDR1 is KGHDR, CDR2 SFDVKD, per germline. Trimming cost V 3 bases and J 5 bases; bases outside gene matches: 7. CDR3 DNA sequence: TGTGCCACCAGTGATCCGGGACAGGGCATCCACGAGCAGTACTTC. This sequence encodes CATSDPGQGIHEQYF.

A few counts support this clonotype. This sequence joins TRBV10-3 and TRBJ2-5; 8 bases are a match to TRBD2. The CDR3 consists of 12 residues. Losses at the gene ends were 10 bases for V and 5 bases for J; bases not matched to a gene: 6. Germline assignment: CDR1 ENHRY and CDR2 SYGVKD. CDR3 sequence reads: CATGGAPETQYF. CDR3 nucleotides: TGTGCCACCGGGGGGGCTCCGGAGACCCAGTACTTC.

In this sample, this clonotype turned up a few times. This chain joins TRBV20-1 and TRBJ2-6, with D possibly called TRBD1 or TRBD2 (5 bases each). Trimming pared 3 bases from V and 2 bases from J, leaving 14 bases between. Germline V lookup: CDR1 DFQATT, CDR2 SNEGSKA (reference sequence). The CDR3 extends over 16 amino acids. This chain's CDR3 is CSASRDASTGANVLTF. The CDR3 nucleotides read TGCAGTGCTAGCAGGGACGCGAGTACTGGGGCCAACGTCCTGACTTTC.

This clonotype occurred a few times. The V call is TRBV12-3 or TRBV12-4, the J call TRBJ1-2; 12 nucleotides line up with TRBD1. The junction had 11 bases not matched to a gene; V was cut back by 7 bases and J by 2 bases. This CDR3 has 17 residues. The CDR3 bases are TGTGCCAGCAACTGGGACAGGGGGCGCTTAAAAAACTATGGCTACACCTTC. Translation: CASNWDRGRLKNYGYTF.

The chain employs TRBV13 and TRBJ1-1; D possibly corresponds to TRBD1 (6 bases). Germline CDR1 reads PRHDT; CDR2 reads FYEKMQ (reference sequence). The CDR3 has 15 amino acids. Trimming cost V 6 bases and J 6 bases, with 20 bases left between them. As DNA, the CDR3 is TGTGCCAGCAGACTAATTAACAGGGTCTATTCTGAAGCTTTCTTT. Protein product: CASRLINRVYSEAFF.

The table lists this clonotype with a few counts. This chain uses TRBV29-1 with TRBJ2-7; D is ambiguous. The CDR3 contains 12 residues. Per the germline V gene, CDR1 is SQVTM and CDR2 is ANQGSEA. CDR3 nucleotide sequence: TGCAGTGCCTGGGTGGCCGCAGGCGAGCAGTACTTC. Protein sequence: CSAWVAAGEQYF.

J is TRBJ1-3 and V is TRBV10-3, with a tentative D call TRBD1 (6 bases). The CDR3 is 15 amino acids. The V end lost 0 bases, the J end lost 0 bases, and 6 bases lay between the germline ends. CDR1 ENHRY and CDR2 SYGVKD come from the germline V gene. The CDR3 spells CAISESDSSGNTIYF. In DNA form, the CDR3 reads TGTGCCATCAGTGAGTCGGACAGCTCTGGAAACACCATATATTTT.

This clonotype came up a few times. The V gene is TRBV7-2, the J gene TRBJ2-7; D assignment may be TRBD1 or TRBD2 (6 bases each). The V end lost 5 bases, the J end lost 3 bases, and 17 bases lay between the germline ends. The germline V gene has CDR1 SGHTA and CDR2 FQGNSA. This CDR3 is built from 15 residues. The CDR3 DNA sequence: TGTGCCAGCAGCCCAAGAGGGGGGCCCAACTACGAGCAGTACTTC. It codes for CASSPRGGPNYEQYF.

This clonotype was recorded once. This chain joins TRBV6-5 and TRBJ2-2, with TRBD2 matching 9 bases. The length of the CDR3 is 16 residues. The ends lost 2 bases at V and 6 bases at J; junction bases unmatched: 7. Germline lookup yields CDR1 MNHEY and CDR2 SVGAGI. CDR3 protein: CASSYIGGRAPGELFF. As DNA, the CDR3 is TGTGCCAGCAGTTACATAGGCGGGAGGGCCCCCGGGGAGCTGTTTTTT.

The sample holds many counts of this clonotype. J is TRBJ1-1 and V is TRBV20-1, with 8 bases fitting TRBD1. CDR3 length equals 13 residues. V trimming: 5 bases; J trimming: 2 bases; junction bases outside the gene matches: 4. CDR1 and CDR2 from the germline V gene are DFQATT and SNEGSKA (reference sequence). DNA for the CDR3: TGCAGTGCTCCTGGACAGGGAAACACTGAAGCTTTCTTT. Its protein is CSAPGQGNTEAFF.